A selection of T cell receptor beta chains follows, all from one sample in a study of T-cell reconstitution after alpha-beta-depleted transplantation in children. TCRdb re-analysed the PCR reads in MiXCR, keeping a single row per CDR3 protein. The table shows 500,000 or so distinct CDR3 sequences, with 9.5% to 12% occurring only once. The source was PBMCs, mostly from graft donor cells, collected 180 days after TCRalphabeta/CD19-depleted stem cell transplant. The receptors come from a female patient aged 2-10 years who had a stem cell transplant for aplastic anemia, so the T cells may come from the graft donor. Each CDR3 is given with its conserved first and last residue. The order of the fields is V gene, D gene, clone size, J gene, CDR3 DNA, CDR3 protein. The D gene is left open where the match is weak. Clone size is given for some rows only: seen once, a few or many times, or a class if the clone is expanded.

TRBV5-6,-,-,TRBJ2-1,TGTGCCAGCGGCGGGATAAACAATGAGCAGTTCTTC,CASGGINNEQFF
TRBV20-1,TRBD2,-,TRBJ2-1,TGCAGTGCCTCCCCTGGGACTAGCGGAGTTAGCTCCTACAATGAGCAGTTCTTC,CSASPGTSGVSSYNEQFF
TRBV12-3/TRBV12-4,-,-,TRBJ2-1,TGTGCCAGCAGTTTTATGGGGGATAGGTTCTTC,CASSFMGDRFF
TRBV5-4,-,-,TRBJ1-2,TGTGCCAGCAGCTTTAATAGTGGCTACACCTTC,CASSFNSGYTF
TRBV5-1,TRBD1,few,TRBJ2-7,TGCGCCAGCAGCTTCCGGGACAGGACCCTCTACGAGCAGTACTTC,CASSFRDRTLYEQYF
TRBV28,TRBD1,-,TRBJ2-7,TGTGCCAGCAGTTTAGCGGACAGGGTCGGCTACGAGCAGTACTTC,CASSLADRVGYEQYF
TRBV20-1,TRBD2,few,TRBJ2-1,TGCAGTGCTAGCGCTAGCGGACGAAGCTCCTACAATGAGCAGTTCTTC,CSASASGRSSYNEQFF
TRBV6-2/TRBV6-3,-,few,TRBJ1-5,TGTGCCAGCAGTTACCCGCATAGACCGCGGGGGGCTAGCAATCAGCCCCAGCATTTT,CASSYPHRPRGASNQPQHF
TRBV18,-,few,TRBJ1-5,TGTGCCAGCTCACCAGGAGAGGGCTCCAATCAGCCCCAGCATTTT,CASSPGEGSNQPQHF
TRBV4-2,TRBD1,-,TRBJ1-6,TGTGCCAGCAGCCATGCACGGGGAAGGGGGCAGTGGAATTCACCCCTCCACTTT,CASSHARGRGQWNSPLHF
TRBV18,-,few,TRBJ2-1,TGTGCCAGCTCACCACATGGCCTAGAAAACAATGAGCAGTTCTTC,CASSPHGLENNEQFF
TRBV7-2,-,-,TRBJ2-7,TGTGCCAGCAGCTTAGGGACGGATACCTACGAGCAGTACTTC,CASSLGTDTYEQYF
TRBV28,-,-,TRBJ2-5,TGTGCCAGCAGTTGGACAGCCGGAGAGACCCAGTACTTC,CASSWTAGETQYF
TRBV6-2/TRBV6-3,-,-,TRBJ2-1,TGTGCCGTCGGCAGGGAACGCAATGAGCAGTTCTTC,CAVGRERNEQFF
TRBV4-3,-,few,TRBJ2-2,TGCGCCAGCAGCCAAGTTCCTCGGGGACACGGGGAGCTGTTTTTT,CASSQVPRGHGELFF
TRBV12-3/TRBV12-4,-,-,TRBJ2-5,TGTGCCAGCAGTTTACGGGCGACCGTAGAGACCCAGTACTTC,CASSLRATVETQYF
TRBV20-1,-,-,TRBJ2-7,TGCAGTGCTAAAGGATCTAGCGTGGGATCCCCCTACGAGCAGTACTTC,CSAKGSSVGSPYEQYF
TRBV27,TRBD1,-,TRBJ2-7,TGTGCCAGCGCACAGGGGCCAAGGAGCTCCTACGAGCAGTACTTC,CASAQGPRSSYEQYF
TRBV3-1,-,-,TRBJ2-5,TGTGCCAGCAGCCCACGACAGAGATCGCAAGAGACCCAGTACTTC,CASSPRQRSQETQYF
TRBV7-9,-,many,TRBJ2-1,TGTGCCACCTCCGGGACAACTGAATACAATGAGCAGTTCTTC,CATSGTTEYNEQFF